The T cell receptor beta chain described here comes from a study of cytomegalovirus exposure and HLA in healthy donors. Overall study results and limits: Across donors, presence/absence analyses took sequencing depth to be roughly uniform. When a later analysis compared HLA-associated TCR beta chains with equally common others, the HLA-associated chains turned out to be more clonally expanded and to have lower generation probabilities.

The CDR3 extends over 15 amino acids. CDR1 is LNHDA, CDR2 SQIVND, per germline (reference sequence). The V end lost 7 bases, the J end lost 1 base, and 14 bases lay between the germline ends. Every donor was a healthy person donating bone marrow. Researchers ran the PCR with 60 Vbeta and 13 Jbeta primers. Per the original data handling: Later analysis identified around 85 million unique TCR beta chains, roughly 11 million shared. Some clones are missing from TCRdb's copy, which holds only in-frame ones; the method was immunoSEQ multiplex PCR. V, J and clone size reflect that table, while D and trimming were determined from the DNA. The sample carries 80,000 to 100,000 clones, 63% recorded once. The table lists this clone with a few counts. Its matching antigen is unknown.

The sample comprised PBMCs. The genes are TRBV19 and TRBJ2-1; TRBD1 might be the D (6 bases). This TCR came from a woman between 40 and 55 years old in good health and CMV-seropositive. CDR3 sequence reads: CASTREGVSYNEQFF. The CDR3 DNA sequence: TGTGCCAGTACCCGCGAGGGGGTGTCCTACAATGAGCAGTTCTTC.